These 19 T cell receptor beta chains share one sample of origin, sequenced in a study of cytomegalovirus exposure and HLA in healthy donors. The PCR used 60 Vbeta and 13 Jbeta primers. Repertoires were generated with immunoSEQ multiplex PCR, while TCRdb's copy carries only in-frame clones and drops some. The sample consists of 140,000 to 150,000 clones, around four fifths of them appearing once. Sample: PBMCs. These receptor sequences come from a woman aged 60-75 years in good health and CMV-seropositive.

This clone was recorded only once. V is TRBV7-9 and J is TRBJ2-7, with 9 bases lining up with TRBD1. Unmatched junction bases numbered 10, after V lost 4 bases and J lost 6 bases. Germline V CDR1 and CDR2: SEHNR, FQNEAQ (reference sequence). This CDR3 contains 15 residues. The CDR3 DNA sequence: TGTGCCAGCAGCTCTTACAACAGGGGGCGGCTCGAGCAGTACTTC. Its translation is CASSSYNRGRLEQYF.

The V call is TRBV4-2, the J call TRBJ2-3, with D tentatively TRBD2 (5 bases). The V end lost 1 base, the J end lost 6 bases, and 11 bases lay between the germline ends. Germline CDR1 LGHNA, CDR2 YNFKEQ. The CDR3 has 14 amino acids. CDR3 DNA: TGTGCCAGCAGCCAAGCGGGAAATTCGGATACGCAGTATTTT. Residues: CASSQAGNSDTQYF.

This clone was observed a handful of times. The CDR3 coding sequence is TGTGCCACCAGCAACCGCGCGGGGACGTCAGGCGAGCAGTTCTTC. This sequence encodes CATSNRAGTSGEQFF. This sequence joins TRBV15 and TRBJ2-1; TRBD2 might be the D (6 bases). From germline, CDR1 is LNHNV and CDR2 YYDKDF (reference sequence). Trimming removed 4 bases from V and 10 bases from J, with 20 bases in between. CDR3 length: 15 residues.

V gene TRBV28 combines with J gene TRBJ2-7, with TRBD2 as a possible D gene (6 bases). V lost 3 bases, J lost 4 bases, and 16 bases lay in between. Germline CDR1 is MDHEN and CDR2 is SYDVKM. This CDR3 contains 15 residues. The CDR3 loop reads CASSFSRELRYEQYF. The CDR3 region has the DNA TGTGCCAGCAGTTTTTCCCGGGAGCTTCGATACGAGCAGTACTTC.

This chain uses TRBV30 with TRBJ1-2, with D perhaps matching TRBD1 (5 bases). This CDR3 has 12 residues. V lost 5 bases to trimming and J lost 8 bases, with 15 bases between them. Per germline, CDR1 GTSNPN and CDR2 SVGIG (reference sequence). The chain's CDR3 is CAWGPAGNGYTF. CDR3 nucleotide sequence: TGTGCCTGGGGACCCGCAGGGAACGGCTACACCTTC.

The chain's CDR3 is CASSFGLPRTDTQYF. The CDR3 region has the DNA TGTGCCAGCAGCTTCGGACTGCCTAGAACAGATACGCAGTATTTT. The chain has TRBV5-4 and TRBJ2-3; tentative D call: TRBD2 (5 bases). The CDR3 sequence is 15 residues long. The V gene lost 2 bases and the J gene lost 3 bases, with 13 bases spanning the gap. Germline CDR1 and CDR2: SGHNT and YYREEE (reference sequence).

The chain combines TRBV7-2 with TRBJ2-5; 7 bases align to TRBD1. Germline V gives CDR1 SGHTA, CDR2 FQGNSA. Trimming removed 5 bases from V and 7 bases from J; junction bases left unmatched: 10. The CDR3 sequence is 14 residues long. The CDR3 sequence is CASSTGPPGGTQYF. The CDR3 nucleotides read TGTGCCAGCAGCACCGGACCTCCAGGGGGGACCCAGTACTTC.

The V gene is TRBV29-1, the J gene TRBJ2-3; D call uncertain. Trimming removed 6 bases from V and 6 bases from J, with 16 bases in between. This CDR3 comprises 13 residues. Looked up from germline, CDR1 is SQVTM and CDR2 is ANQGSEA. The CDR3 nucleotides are TGCAGCGTCTCACCCAATGAAGCGGATACGCAGTATTTT. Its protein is CSVSPNEADTQYF.

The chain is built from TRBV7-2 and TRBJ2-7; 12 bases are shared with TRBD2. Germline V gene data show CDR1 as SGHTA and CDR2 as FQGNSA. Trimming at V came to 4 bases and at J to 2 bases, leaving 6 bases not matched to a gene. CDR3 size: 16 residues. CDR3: CASSSLAGGRTYEQYF. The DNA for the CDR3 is TGTGCCAGCAGCTCACTAGCGGGAGGACGAACCTACGAGCAGTACTTC.

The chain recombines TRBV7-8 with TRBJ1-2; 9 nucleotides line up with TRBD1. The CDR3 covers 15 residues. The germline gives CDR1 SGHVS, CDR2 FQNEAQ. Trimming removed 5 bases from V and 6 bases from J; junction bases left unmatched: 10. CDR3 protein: CASSPRTGEGDGYTF. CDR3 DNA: TGTGCCAGCAGCCCGCGGACAGGGGAAGGAGATGGCTACACCTTC.

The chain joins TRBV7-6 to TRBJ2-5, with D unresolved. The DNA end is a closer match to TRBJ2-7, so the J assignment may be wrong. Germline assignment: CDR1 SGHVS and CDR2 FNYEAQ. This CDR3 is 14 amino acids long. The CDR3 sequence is CASSLDPVAYEQYF. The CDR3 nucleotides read TGTGCCAGCAGCTTAGATCCTGTCGCCTACGAGCAGTACTTC.

The CDR3 DNA is TGTGCCAGCAGCTCTCCGGGACAGGGGTCGTACGAGCAGTACTTC. Encoded protein: CASSSPGQGSYEQYF. This chain joins TRBV7-2 and TRBJ2-5, with TRBD1 matching over 10 bases. The J call is doubtful: the DNA matches TRBJ2-7 better. The CDR3 runs to 15 residues. Germline CDR1 reads SGHTA; CDR2 reads FQGNSA.

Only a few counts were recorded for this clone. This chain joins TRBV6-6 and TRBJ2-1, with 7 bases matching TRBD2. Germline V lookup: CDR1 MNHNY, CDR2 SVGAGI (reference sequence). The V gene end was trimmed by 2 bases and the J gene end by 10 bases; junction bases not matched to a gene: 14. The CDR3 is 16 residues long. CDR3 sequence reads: CASSYMRGSKSDEQFF. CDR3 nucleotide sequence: TGTGCCAGCAGTTACATGCGCGGGAGTAAATCCGACGAGCAGTTCTTC.

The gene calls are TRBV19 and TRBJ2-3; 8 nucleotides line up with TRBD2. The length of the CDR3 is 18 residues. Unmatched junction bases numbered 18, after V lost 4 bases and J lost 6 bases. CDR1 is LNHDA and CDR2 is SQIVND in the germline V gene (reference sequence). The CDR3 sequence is CASSTLLPTSGRGDTQYF. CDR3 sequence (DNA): TGTGCCAGTAGTACACTACTCCCAACTAGCGGAAGGGGGGATACGCAGTATTTT. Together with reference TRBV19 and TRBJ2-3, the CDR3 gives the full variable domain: DGGITQSPKYLFRKEGQNVTLSCEQNLNHDAMYWYRQDPGQGLRLIYYSQIVNDFQKGDIAEGYSVSREKKESFPLTVTSAQKNPTAFYLCASSTLLPTSGRGDTQYFGPGTRLTVL.

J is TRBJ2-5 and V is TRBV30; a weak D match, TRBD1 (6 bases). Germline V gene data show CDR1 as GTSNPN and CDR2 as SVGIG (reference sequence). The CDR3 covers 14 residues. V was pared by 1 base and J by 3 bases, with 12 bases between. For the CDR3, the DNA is TGTGCCTGGAGTGCCGGATACAGGGAAGAGACCCAGTACTTC. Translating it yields CAWSAGYREETQYF.

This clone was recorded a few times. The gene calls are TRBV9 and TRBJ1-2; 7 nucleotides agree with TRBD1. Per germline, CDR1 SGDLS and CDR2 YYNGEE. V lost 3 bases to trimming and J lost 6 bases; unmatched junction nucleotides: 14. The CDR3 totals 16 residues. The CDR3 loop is CASSGRQGHFRDGYTF. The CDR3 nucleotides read TGTGCCAGCAGCGGGAGACAGGGCCACTTCCGCGATGGCTACACCTTC.

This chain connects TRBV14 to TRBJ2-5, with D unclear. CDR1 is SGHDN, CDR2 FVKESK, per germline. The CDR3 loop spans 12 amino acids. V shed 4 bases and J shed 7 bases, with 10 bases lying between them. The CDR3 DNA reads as TGTGCCAGCAGCCCTACCCTAGGGACCCAGTACTTC. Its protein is CASSPTLGTQYF. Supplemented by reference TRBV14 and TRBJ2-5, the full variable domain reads EAGVTQFPSHSVIEKGQTVTLRCDPISGHDNLYWYRRVMGKEIKFLLHFVKESKQDESGMPNNRFLAERTGGTYSTLKVQPAELEDSGVYFCASSPTLGTQYFGPGTRLLVL.

The CDR3 coding sequence is TGTGCCTGGACCCCATTGCCGGGTCATGGCTACACCTTC. Translation gives CAWTPLPGHGYTF. The genes are TRBV30 and TRBJ1-2; D ambiguous. CDR1 GTSNPN and CDR2 SVGIG come from the germline V gene (reference sequence). V was clipped by 4 bases and J by 6 bases, with 15 bases between them. This CDR3 has 13 residues.

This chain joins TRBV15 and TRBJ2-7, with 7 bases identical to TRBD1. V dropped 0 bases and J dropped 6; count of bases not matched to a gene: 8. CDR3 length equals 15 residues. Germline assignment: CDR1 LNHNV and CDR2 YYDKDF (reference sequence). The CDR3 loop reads CATSRDAQGKGEQYF. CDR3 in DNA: TGTGCCACCAGCAGAGACGCACAGGGGAAGGGCGAGCAGTACTTC.